These 10 T cell receptor beta chains came from one sample sequenced in a study of a mutant IDH1 vaccine in newly diagnosed glioma. Stated time point: week 23, last vaccination. Mutant IDH1 20-mer peptide, at 300 ug, made up each vaccine dose, with topical imiquimod. For these receptors, no antigen is known. The repertoire was sequenced with immunoSEQ multiplex PCR; TCRdb's copy has only in-frame clones and lacks some. The top ten hold 5.2% of the sample, which has roughly 10,000 clones, about 91% seen once. Sequenced material: PBMCs, taken from a glioma patient whose treatment included an IDH1 peptide vaccine. The receptors were sampled from a woman aged 40 to 50 with glioma. Some clones in this sample may be carry-over from other donors' samples.

This rearrangement joins TRBV27 to TRBJ1-5; D might be TRBD1 (5 bases). Germline CDR1 is MNHEY and CDR2 is SMNVEV (reference sequence). V was cut by 1 base and J by 2 bases, with 15 bases left in between. The CDR3 is made up of 17 amino acids. DNA of the CDR3: TGTGCCAGCAGTTTATTTGGCGGGTGGGGGGGCAATCAGCCCCAGCATTTT. Its translation: CASSLFGGWGGNQPQHF.

The genes are TRBV27 and TRBJ2-1, with 7 positions matching TRBD1. This CDR3 has 14 residues. V was clipped by 5 bases and J by 7 bases; unmatched bases: 8. Germline V gene lookup returns CDR1 MNHEY and CDR2 SMNVEV (reference sequence). The CDR3 DNA reads TGTGCCAGCAGTCCTTTACAGGGGTGGAATGAGCAGTTCTTC. This gives the protein CASSPLQGWNEQFF.

V is TRBV6-1 and J is TRBJ1-1; TRBD1 is a possible D gene (5 bases). There are 13 residues in the CDR3. Trimming took 6 bases from V and 2 from J, leaving 10 bases between them. CDR1 is MNHNS and CDR2 is SASEGT in the germline V gene. DNA for the CDR3: TGTGCCAGCAGCAACCGGGGCAACACTGAAGCTTTCTTT. Amino acid sequence: CASSNRGNTEAFF.

This clone was seen a single time. The chain uses TRBV14 and TRBJ2-3; TRBD1 might be the D (6 bases). V was pared by 2 bases and J by 1 base, with 16 bases between. The CDR3 has 17 amino acids. Germline CDR1 and CDR2: SGHDN and FVKESK. The CDR3 loop is CASSQRLGYRGTDTQYF. CDR3 bases: TGTGCCAGCAGCCAACGGTTGGGTTACAGGGGCACAGATACGCAGTATTTT.

The chain has TRBV13 and TRBJ2-3, with 7 bases matching TRBD2. The ends lost 7 bases at V and 6 bases at J; junction bases unmatched: 7. The CDR3 is 13 amino acids. Per the germline V gene, CDR1 is PRHDT and CDR2 is FYEKMQ (reference sequence). CDR3 residues: CASNEREGDTQYF. The CDR3 nucleotides are TGTGCCAGCAACGAGCGGGAAGGGGATACGCAGTATTTT.

The chain is built from TRBV5-4 and TRBJ1-6, with D tentatively TRBD1 (6 bases). V was cut by 4 bases and J by 5 bases, with 7 bases left in between. The CDR3 totals 13 residues. The germline gives CDR1 SGHNT, CDR2 YYREEE (reference sequence). The CDR3 sequence is CASSRTDNSPLHF. CDR3 nucleotide sequence: TGTGCCAGCAGCCGGACAGATAATTCACCCCTCCACTTT.

The CDR3 region is CASSSRNKSSYEQYF. CDR3 DNA: TGTGCCAGCAGCTCGAGAAACAAAAGCTCCTACGAGCAGTACTTC. V gene TRBV7-9 combines with J gene TRBJ2-7; D remains unclear. V was trimmed by 4 bases and J by 0 bases, leaving 13 bases between them. Germline values: CDR1 SEHNR, CDR2 FQNEAQ (reference sequence). The CDR3 runs 15 residues.

J is TRBJ2-7 and V is TRBV30; D might be TRBD2 (7 bases). Per germline, CDR1 GTSNPN and CDR2 SVGIG (reference sequence). CDR3 length: 14 amino acids. The ends were cut back, 3 bases at V and 2 bases at J, with 14 bases in the middle. CDR3 sequence reads: CAWRLRGGTYEQYF. As DNA, the CDR3 is TGTGCCTGGAGACTAAGGGGGGGAACCTACGAGCAGTACTTC.

The chain carries TRBV28 and TRBJ2-7; 7 bases agree with TRBD1. The CDR3 length is 15 residues. Germline lookup yields CDR1 MDHEN and CDR2 SYDVKM. V shed 4 bases, J shed 1 base, and the junction held 7 bases outside the gene matches. The CDR3 DNA reads as TGTGCCAGCAGTTCCCGACAGGGTGGGTCCTACGAGCAGTACTTC. It yields the protein CASSSRQGGSYEQYF.

The V and J genes are TRBV27 and TRBJ1-4; D gene uncertain. V was clipped by 2 bases and J by 5 bases, with 9 bases between them. This CDR3 region has 14 residues. The germline CDR1 and CDR2 sequences are MNHEY and SMNVEV (reference sequence). Written as DNA, the CDR3 is TGTGCCAGCAGTTTACTAGGGCTAAATGAAAAACTGTTTTTT. Its translation: CASSLLGLNEKLFF.